This TCR beta chain was identified in a study of PD-L1 blockade in urothelial cancer. Study details: About 90% of the roughly 29 patients were men who had bladder-origin urothelial cancer. General observations from the study: Tumor-associated blood clones were expanded more by durable-benefit patients at 3 weeks.

Sequenced by immunoSEQ multiplex PCR; TCRdb stores in-frame clones only, minus some. The table shows about 86,000 clones, with under 90% occurring only once. The time point denotes: pretreatment peripheral blood. The germline V gene encodes CDR1 SNHLY and CDR2 FYNNEI. Losses at the gene ends were 6 bases for V and 3 bases for J; bases not matched to a gene: 6. The CDR3 has 15 amino acids. Details on this clone: Its antigen is not known.

The clonotype comes from a man aged 55 to 70 with urothelial cancer. The chain carries TRBV2 and TRBJ1-5, with 9 bases identical to TRBD1. Source: PBMCs, taken around atezolizumab (anti-PD-L1) treatment. CDR3 DNA: TGTGCCAGCAGCGTCACAGGGGGCCCCAATCAGCCCCAGCATTTT. It specifies CASSVTGGPNQPQHF.